The rows below give T cell receptor beta chains drawn from one sample of a study of T cell responses to AZD1222 COVID-19 vaccine. Produced via immunoSEQ multiplex PCR; TCRdb's table is partial and in-frame only. The sample holds more than 85,000 clones, about 87% seen once. Sequencing was performed on peripheral blood, taken on day 0 of AZD1222 vaccination. These receptors came from an adult in good health. Each CDR3 is given with its conserved first and last residue. The D gene is left open where the match is weak. Size tells how often a clone was seen (once, few, many) or the class of an expanded clone, and some rows leave it out.

V gene	D gene	clone size	J gene	CDR3 protein	CDR3 DNA
TRBV18	.	.	TRBJ2-7	CASSPGESYEQYF	TGTGCCAGCTCACCCGGGGAGTCCTACGAGCAGTACTTC
TRBV4-1	.	few	TRBJ2-7	CASSPRGAYEQYF	TGCGCCAGCAGCCCCCGAGGTGCCTACGAGCAGTACTTC
TRBV10-3	.	.	TRBJ1-1	CAISSLVNTEAFF	TGTGCCATCAGTTCCCTAGTGAACACTGAAGCTTTCTTT
TRBV5-6	.	few	TRBJ1-3	CASSLAFGPGNTIYF	TGTGCCAGCAGCTTGGCCTTTGGTCCTGGAAACACCATATATTTT
TRBV7-9	TRBD2	.	TRBJ2-7	CASSFRSGSAYEQYF	TGTGCCAGCAGCTTCCGAAGCGGGAGCGCCTACGAGCAGTACTTC
TRBV28	.	.	TRBJ1-1	CASSAHGLNTEAFF	TGTGCCAGCAGTGCACACGGCCTGAACACTGAAGCTTTCTTT
TRBV28	.	once	TRBJ2-7	CASRSGLHEQYF	TGTGCCAGCAGGTCGGGACTCCACGAGCAGTACTTC
TRBV9	.	.	TRBJ2-6	CASSVGWGSGANVLTF	TGTGCCAGCAGCGTCGGGTGGGGATCTGGGGCCAACGTCCTGACTTTC
TRBV24-1	TRBD1	.	TRBJ2-6	CATSDWDREDSGANVLTF	TGTGCCACCAGTGACTGGGACAGGGAAGACTCTGGGGCCAACGTCCTGACTTTC
TRBV18	TRBD2	.	TRBJ2-5	CASSPGLAGEETQYF	TGTGCCAGCTCACCGGGACTAGCGGGAGAGGAGACCCAGTACTTC
TRBV24-1	.	.	TRBJ2-7	CATSGGISYEQYF	TGTGCCACCAGTGGCGGGATCTCCTACGAGCAGTACTTC
TRBV7-9	TRBD2	.	TRBJ2-1	CASSLGPSGLSYNEQFF	TGTGCCAGCAGCTTAGGGCCTAGCGGGCTTTCCTACAATGAGCAGTTCTTC
TRBV7-9	.	.	TRBJ2-7	CASSAQMKSYEQYF	TGTGCCAGCAGCGCCCAGATGAAATCCTACGAGCAGTACTTC
TRBV5-4	.	.	TRBJ2-3	CASSLLDTQYF	TGTGCCAGCAGCTTGCTCGATACGCAGTATTTT
TRBV28	.	.	TRBJ1-2	CASSSPPNYGYTF	TGTGCCAGCAGTTCGCCTCCTAACTATGGCTACACCTTC
TRBV6-5	TRBD2	.	TRBJ2-7	CASSYWAGGPGEQYF	TGTGCCAGCAGTTACTGGGCGGGAGGGCCTGGCGAGCAGTACTTC
TRBV6-5	.	few	TRBJ1-2	CASRSRGTNYGYTF	TGTGCCAGCAGGTCAAGAGGGACTAACTATGGCTACACCTTC
TRBV7-9	TRBD1	.	TRBJ1-1	CASSKDRVRNTEAFF	TGTGCCAGCAGCAAAGACAGGGTACGGAACACTGAAGCTTTCTTT
TRBV6-5	TRBD1	few	TRBJ2-7	CASTRDRVSYEQYF	TGTGCCAGCACCCGGGACAGGGTGTCCTACGAGCAGTACTTC
TRBV7-9	.	.	TRBJ2-1	CASSTIGGGTNNEQFF	TGTGCCAGCTCCACTATAGGGGGCGGGACTAACAATGAGCAGTTCTTC
TRBV7-9	TRBD2	.	TRBJ2-7	CASSSGLAEHYEQYF	TGTGCCAGCAGCTCTGGACTAGCGGAGCACTACGAGCAGTACTTC
TRBV27	.	.	TRBJ1-3	CASSLRGTFGGSGNTIYF	TGTGCCAGCAGTTTAAGAGGGACCTTCGGAGGGTCCGGAAACACCATATATTTT
TRBV6-4	TRBD2	.	TRBJ2-1	CASIPSQREGPMRHEQFF	TGTGCCAGCATCCCCTCGCAGAGGGAGGGCCCAATGAGGCATGAGCAGTTCTTC
TRBV5-6	.	.	TRBJ2-7	CASSLSWGPTNYF	TGTGCCAGCAGCTTGTCATGGGGACCCACTAATTACTTC
TRBV7-3	.	.	TRBJ1-3	CASSLTPGTKGRGNTIYF	TGTGCCAGCAGCTTAACCCCCGGGACAAAAGGGAGAGGAAACACCATATATTTT
TRBV11-2	.	.	TRBJ2-7	CASSLVTGRLYEQYF	TGTGCCAGCAGCTTAGTAACAGGGAGGCTCTACGAGCAGTACTTC
TRBV21-1	.	.	TRBJ1-1	CAANAGLPSNTEAFF	TGTGCCGCGAACGCCGGGCTCCCTTCAAACACTGAAGCTTTCTTT
TRBV28	.	once	TRBJ1-1	CASRQEGGWSEAFF	TGTGCCAGCAGGCAGGAGGGGGGGTGGTCTGAAGCTTTCTTT
TRBV11-2	.	.	TRBJ2-7	CASSLVSAGPFYEQYF	TGTGCCAGCAGCTTAGTGTCGGCGGGACCGTTCTACGAGCAGTACTTC
TRBV5-1	.	.	TRBJ1-2	CASSLGYGPFYGYTF	TGCGCCAGCAGCTTGGGCTACGGACCGTTCTATGGCTACACCTTC
TRBV6-5	.	.	TRBJ1-1	CAFCRVEAFF	TGTGCCTTTTGTCGGGTCGAAGCTTTCTTT
TRBV7-8	TRBD1	.	TRBJ1-1	CASTRDRGGTEAFF	TGTGCCAGCACCCGGGACAGGGGTGGGACTGAAGCTTTCTTT
TRBV25-1	TRBD1	few	TRBJ2-7	CASSAPTLDRTQYF	TGTGCCAGCAGTGCCCCAACATTGGACAGGACGCAGTACTTC
TRBV13	.	.	TRBJ2-1	CASSPPLNEQFF	TGTGCCAGCAGCCCACCCCTAAATGAGCAGTTCTTC
TRBV6-5	.	.	TRBJ1-5	CASSDEQPQHF	TGTGCCAGCAGCGACGAACAGCCCCAGCATTTT